These 19 T cell receptor beta chains originate from one sample sequenced in a study of OX40 agonist ivuxolimab in advanced cancers. Sequencing used immunoSEQ multiplex PCR; TCRdb keeps in-frame clones, though not all of them. The data show under 75,000 clones, around nine tenths seen once. The sequences come from CD4+ or CD8+ T cells sorted from blood, collected in a trial of the OX40 agonist ivuxolimab. Receptor source: an adult with an advanced solid tumor such as melanoma, head and neck, liver or kidney cancer.

The rearrangement joins TRBV6-5 to TRBJ1-4; D is possibly TRBD1 (5 bases). Between the trimmed V and J ends, which lost 2 bases and 6 bases, there was a span of 13 bases. Germline CDR1 and CDR2: MNHEY and SVGAGI. This CDR3 spans 15 amino acids. CDR3 residues: CASSYQDGGDEKLFF. In DNA form, the CDR3 reads TGTGCCAGCAGTTACCAGGACGGAGGGGATGAAAAACTGTTTTTT.

This chain joins TRBV7-2 and TRBJ2-5; 9 bases line up with TRBD2. The germline V gene encodes CDR1 SGHTA and CDR2 FQGNSA. There are 14 residues in the CDR3. The V and J ends lost 1 base and 5 bases, in that order; junction bases with no gene match: 2. In DNA, the CDR3 is TGTGCCAGCAGCTTAGGACTAGCGGCGGAGACCCAGTACTTC. This codes for CASSLGLAAETQYF.

This chain links TRBV5-5 with TRBJ2-5, with TRBD2 matching over 8 bases. Germline V gene data show CDR1 as SGHKS and CDR2 as YYEKEE (reference sequence). After removal of 2 bases from V and 5 bases from J, the junction contained 5 bases not matched to a gene. The CDR3 loop spans 14 amino acids. The CDR3 is CASSFSGVVETQYF. CDR3 sequence (DNA): TGTGCCAGCAGCTTTAGCGGGGTAGTGGAGACCCAGTACTTC.

The chain has TRBV5-1 and TRBJ1-1; no reliable D call. Germline V CDR1 and CDR2: SGHRS, YFSETQ. Trimming cost V 3 bases and J 1 base, with 10 bases left between them. This CDR3 has 14 residues. The CDR3 loop is CASSSTISNTEAFF. CDR3 bases: TGCGCCAGCAGCTCAACTATATCGAACACTGAAGCTTTCTTT.

The V call is TRBV2, the J call TRBJ2-5, with 14 nucleotides matching TRBD2. The germline V gene has CDR1 SNHLY and CDR2 FYNNEI. CDR3 size: 15 residues. Trimming cost V 6 bases and J 5 bases; bases outside gene matches: 5. The CDR3 sequence: CASSSGLAGVETQYF. CDR3 nucleotides: TGTGCCAGCAGCTCGGGACTAGCGGGAGTGGAGACCCAGTACTTC.

This clone has a handful of counts. This sequence joins TRBV2 and TRBJ2-7, with TRBD2 as a possible D gene (7 bases). The V end lost 4 bases, the J end lost 3 bases, and 19 bases lay between the germline ends. This CDR3 region has 16 residues. Germline CDR1 and CDR2: SNHLY and FYNNEI. The CDR3 reads CASSGGGRMGHYEQYF. The CDR3 nucleotides are TGTGCCAGCAGTGGGGGGGGCCGAATGGGGCACTACGAGCAGTACTTC.

This clone was detected only a few times. This sequence joins TRBV10-3 and TRBJ2-1, with D perhaps assigned TRBD1 or TRBD2 (6 bases each). The CDR3 covers 14 residues. The germline V gene encodes CDR1 ENHRY and CDR2 SYGVKD. V lost 10 bases to trimming and J lost 3 bases, with 16 bases between them. CDR3 sequence reads: CATRGRQLYNEQFF. Here the CDR3 DNA reads TGTGCCACCCGGGGGCGACAGCTCTACAATGAGCAGTTCTTC.

The CDR3 protein is CASSQDQGRTEAFF. The CDR3, as DNA: TGTGCCAGCAGCCAAGATCAGGGTAGGACTGAAGCTTTCTTT. The gene calls are TRBV4-2 and TRBJ1-1; weak D call: TRBD1 (5 bases). The V gene's germline CDR1 is LGHNA and CDR2 YNFKEQ. The V gene lost 0 bases and the J gene lost 5 bases, with 10 bases spanning the gap. The CDR3 extends over 14 amino acids.

The chain recombines TRBV2 with TRBJ2-3; D not certain. CDR3 length equals 11 residues. Germline V gene lookup returns CDR1 SNHLY and CDR2 FYNNEI. V was cut by 5 bases and J by 3 bases, with 3 bases left in between. The CDR3 bases are TGTGCCAGCAGTCCAACAGATACGCAGTATTTT. Translating gives CASSPTDTQYF.

This clone appeared a single time. The V and J genes are TRBV5-6 and TRBJ2-5, with D possibly called TRBD1 or TRBD2 (5 bases each). The CDR3 runs 13 residues. Germline assignment: CDR1 SGHDT and CDR2 YYEEEE. Deletions cut 4 bases from V and 1 base from J, with 8 bases between. The CDR3 reads CASSRDVQETQYF. As DNA, the CDR3 is TGTGCCAGCAGCCGGGACGTCCAAGAGACCCAGTACTTC.

Here the CDR3 reads CASSQDGGGNQPQHF. The CDR3 bases are TGCGCCAGCAGCCAAGACGGGGGTGGTAATCAGCCCCAGCATTTT. This chain links TRBV4-3 with TRBJ1-5, with D perhaps matching TRBD1 (5 bases). Germline CDR1 and CDR2: LGHNA and YSLEER. V was cut by 0 bases and J by 4 bases, with 10 bases left in between. The CDR3 consists of 15 residues.

The chain carries TRBV7-3 and TRBJ2-6, with D perhaps TRBD1 or TRBD2 (5 bases each). Trimming took off 8 bases at V and 3 bases at J, with 11 bases between the two ends. This CDR3 comprises 14 residues. The germline gives CDR1 SGHTA, CDR2 FQGTGA. Written as DNA, the CDR3 is TGTGCCAGCGGGACGGTTGGTGGGGCCAACGTCCTGACTTTC. Residues: CASGTVGGANVLTF.

The genes are TRBV6-1 and TRBJ1-1; D remains unclear. Germline V gene lookup returns CDR1 MNHNS and CDR2 SASEGT. The CDR3 loop spans 14 amino acids. The ends were cut back, 6 bases at V and 1 base at J, with 12 bases in the middle. In DNA, the CDR3 is TGTGCCAGCAGGGCGAGACAAAGGAACACTGAAGCTTTCTTT. Translating gives CASRARQRNTEAFF.

The genes are TRBV27 and TRBJ1-5; 7 bases agree with TRBD1. The CDR3 is 13 amino acids. V shed 5 bases, J shed 4 bases, and the junction held 2 bases outside the gene matches. CDR1 MNHEY and CDR2 SMNVEV come from the germline V gene (reference sequence). CDR3 in DNA: TGTGCCAGCAGTCTGACAGGGAATCAGCCCCAGCATTTT. Translation: CASSLTGNQPQHF.

This clone has more than one count but fewer than ten. The V gene is TRBV10-3, the J gene TRBJ2-4; the D gene could be TRBD1 or TRBD2 (6 bases each). The CDR3 has 18 residues. The germline V and J ends were trimmed by 4 bases and 0 bases, with 19 bases remaining between them. CDR1 and CDR2 (germline): ENHRY, SYGVKD. CDR3 DNA sequence: TGTGCCATCAGTGCCCTAGAGACCCGGGGGCTAGCCAAAAACATTCAGTACTTC. This encodes CAISALETRGLAKNIQYF.

The rearrangement links TRBV6-1 to TRBJ1-1; no clear D. Trimming took 6 bases from V and 5 from J, leaving 10 bases between them. CDR1 MNHNS and CDR2 SASEGT come from the germline V gene. This CDR3 is 12 amino acids long. CDR3 nucleotides: TGTGCCAGCAGGGCGGGGTTGACTGAAGCTTTCTTT. Residues: CASRAGLTEAFF.

The chain employs TRBV19 and TRBJ2-3, with D maybe TRBD2 (7 bases). This CDR3 is built from 14 residues. Trimming shortened V by 5 bases and J by 8 bases, and 17 bases separated the two germline ends. Germline assignment: CDR1 LNHDA and CDR2 SQIVND (reference sequence). This CDR3 is CASSQPAGALTQYF. CDR3 DNA sequence: TGTGCCAGTAGTCAACCCGCGGGGGCCCTTACGCAGTATTTT.

This clone was seen only a few times. The chain uses TRBV2 and TRBJ2-1, with a tentative D call TRBD1 (5 bases). Per germline, CDR1 SNHLY and CDR2 FYNNEI. The CDR3 covers 13 residues. The V gene lost 4 bases and the J gene lost 9 bases, with 13 bases spanning the gap. The chain's CDR3 is CASSVGLRGEQFF. The CDR3 coding sequence is TGTGCCAGCAGTGTGGGTCTTAGGGGTGAGCAGTTCTTC. Full variable domain (remainder filled in from reference TRBV2 and TRBJ2-1): EPEVTQTPSHQVTQMGQEVILRCVPISNHLYFYWYRQILGQKVEFLVSFYNNEISEKSEIFDDQFSVERPDGSNFTLKIRSTKLEDSAMYFCASSVGLRGEQFFGPGTRLTVL.

The V call is TRBV2, the J call TRBJ2-2; TRBD1 is a possible D gene (6 bases). Per the germline V gene, CDR1 is SNHLY and CDR2 is FYNNEI. The V end lost 7 bases, the J end lost 7 bases, and 19 bases lay between the germline ends. This CDR3 spans 15 amino acids. The DNA of the CDR3 is TGTGCCAGCACCGGACAGATAGGATTGGGCGGGGAGCTGTTTTTT. This translates into CASTGQIGLGGELFF.